This TCR beta chain was recovered during a study of shared clonotypes between healthy human individuals. Whole-study results and caveats: Represented genetic and exposure-history diversity was restricted by having few donors. Large sequencing depth failed to make sorted-subset sequencing complete, rarefaction showed.

Selected positively for CCR7 and CD45RO-negative, naive CD8 cells excluded terminally differentiated effector memory CD45RA+ cells. In regard to this clone: The antigen remains unidentified.

Each PCR replicate from the sorted subsets contained about 200 ng DNA, which is tens of thousands of T cell genomes. Clones were read by immunoSEQ multiplex PCR, and TCRdb kept only the in-frame ones, dropping some. The sample carries around 620,000 clones, roughly 95% recorded once. V was clipped by 3 bases and J by 4 bases; unmatched bases: 9. Germline V gene lookup returns CDR1 SEHNR and CDR2 FQNEAQ (reference sequence). The CDR3 sequence is 16 residues long. The gene calls are TRBV7-9 and TRBJ2-3; 8 bases are a match to TRBD2. The sample consisted of naive CD8+ T cells sorted from blood. The receptor comes from a woman aged 25 to 45 in good health. The DNA for the CDR3 is TGTGCCAGCAGCTTTTCACGGCGGGAGGAGCCAGATACGCAGTATTTT. Protein product: CASSFSRREEPDTQYF.